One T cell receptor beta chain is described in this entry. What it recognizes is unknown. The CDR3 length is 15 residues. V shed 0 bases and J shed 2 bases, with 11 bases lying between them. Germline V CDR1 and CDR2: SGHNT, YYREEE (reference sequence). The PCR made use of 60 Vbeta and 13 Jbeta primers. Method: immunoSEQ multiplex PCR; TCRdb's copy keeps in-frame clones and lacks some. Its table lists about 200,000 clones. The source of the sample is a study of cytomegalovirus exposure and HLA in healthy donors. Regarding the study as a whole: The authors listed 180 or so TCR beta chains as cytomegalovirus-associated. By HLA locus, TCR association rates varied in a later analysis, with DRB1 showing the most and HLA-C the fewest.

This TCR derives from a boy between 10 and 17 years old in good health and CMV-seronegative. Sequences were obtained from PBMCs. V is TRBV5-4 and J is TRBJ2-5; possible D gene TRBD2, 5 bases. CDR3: CASSLAGLGQETQYF. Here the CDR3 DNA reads TGTGCCAGCAGCTTGGCGGGGTTGGGACAAGAGACCCAGTACTTC.